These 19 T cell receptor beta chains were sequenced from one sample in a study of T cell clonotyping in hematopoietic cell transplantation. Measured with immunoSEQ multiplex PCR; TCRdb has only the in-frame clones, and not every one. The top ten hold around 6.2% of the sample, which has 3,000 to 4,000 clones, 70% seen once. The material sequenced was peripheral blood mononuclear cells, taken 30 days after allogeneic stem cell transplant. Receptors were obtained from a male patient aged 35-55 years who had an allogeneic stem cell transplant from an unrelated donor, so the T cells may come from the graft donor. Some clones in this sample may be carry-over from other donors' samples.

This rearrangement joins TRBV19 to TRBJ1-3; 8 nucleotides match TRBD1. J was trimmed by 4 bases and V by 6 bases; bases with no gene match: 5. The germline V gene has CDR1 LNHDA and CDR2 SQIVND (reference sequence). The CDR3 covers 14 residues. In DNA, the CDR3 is TGTGCCAGTAGCGGACAGGGTTCCGGAAACACCATATATTTT. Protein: CASSGQGSGNTIYF.

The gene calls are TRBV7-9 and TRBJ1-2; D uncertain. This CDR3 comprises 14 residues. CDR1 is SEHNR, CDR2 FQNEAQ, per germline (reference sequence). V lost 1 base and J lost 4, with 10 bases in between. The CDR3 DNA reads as TGTGCCAGCAGCTTAGAAATACAAATCTATGGCTACACCTTC. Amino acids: CASSLEIQIYGYTF.

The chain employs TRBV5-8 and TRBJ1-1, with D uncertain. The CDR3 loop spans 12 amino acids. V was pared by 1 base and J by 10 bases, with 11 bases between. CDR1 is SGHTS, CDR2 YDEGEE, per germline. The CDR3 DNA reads TGTGCCAGCAGCTTGCGAGTGATGGGAGCTTTCTTT. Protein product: CASSLRVMGAFF.

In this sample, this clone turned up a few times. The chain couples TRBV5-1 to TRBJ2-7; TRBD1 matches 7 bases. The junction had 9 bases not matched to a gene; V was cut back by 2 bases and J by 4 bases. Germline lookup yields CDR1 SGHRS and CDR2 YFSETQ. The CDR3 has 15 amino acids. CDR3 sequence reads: CASSFLGQPQYEQYF. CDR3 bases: TGCGCCAGCAGCTTCTTGGGACAGCCACAGTACGAGCAGTACTTC.

CDR3 residues: CASSTSLGYTEAFF. CDR3 DNA sequence: TGTGCCAGCAGCACCAGCCTGGGGTACACTGAAGCTTTCTTT. V and J are TRBV7-2 and TRBJ1-1; D gene uncertain. V lost 5 bases to trimming and J lost 3 bases, with 13 bases between them. This CDR3 spans 14 amino acids. CDR1 SGHTA and CDR2 FQGNSA come from the germline V gene.

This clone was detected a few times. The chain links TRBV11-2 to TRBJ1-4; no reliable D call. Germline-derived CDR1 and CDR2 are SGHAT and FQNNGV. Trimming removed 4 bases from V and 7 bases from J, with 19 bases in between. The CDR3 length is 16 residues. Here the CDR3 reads CASSSTWTHRGEKLFF. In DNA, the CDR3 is TGTGCCAGCAGCTCTACTTGGACCCACCGCGGTGAAAAACTGTTTTTT.

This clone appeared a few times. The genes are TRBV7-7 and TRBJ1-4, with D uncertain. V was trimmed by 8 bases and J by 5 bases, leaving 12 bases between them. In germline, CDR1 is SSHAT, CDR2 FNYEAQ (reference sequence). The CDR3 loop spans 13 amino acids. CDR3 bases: TGTGCCAGCTCGACGGGCCAGAATGAAAAACTGTTTTTT. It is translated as CASSTGQNEKLFF.

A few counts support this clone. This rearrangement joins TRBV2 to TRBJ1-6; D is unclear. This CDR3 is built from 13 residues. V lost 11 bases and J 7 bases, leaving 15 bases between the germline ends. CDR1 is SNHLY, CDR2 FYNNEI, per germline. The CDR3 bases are TGTGCCTCACGAGACGATTCGAATTCACCCCTCCACTTT. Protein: CASRDDSNSPLHF. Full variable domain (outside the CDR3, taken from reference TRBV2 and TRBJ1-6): EPEVTQTPSHQVTQMGQEVILRCVPISNHLYFYWYRQILGQKVEFLVSFYNNEISEKSEIFDDQFSVERPDGSNFTLKIRSTKLEDSAMYFCASRDDSNSPLHFGNGTRLTVT.

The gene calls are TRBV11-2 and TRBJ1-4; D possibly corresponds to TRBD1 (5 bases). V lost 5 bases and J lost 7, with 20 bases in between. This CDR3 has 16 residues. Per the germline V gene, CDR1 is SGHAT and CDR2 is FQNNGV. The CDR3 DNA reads TGTGCCAGCAGCCCCGGCATCGACGGTGGGACTGAAAAACTGTTTTTT. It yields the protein CASSPGIDGGTEKLFF.

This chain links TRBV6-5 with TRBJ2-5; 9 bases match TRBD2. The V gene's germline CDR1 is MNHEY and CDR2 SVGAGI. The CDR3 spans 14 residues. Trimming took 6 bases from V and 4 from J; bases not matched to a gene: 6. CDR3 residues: CASRTGLARETQYF. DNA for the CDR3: TGTGCCAGCAGGACGGGACTAGCTCGAGAGACCCAGTACTTC.

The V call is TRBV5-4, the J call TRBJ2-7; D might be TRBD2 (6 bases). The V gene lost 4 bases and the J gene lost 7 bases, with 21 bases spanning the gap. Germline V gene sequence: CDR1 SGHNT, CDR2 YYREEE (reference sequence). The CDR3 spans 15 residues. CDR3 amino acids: CASSQEWAPAGEQYF. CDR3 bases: TGTGCCAGCAGCCAAGAGTGGGCCCCGGCGGGGGAGCAGTACTTC.

The CDR3 here is CASRQTGRNQPQHF. The CDR3, as DNA: TGTGCCAGTAGGCAGACAGGGCGGAATCAGCCCCAGCATTTT. This rearrangement joins TRBV19 to TRBJ1-5, with 7 positions matching TRBD1. Germline CDR1 reads LNHDA; CDR2 reads SQIVND (reference sequence). Trimming cost V 6 bases and J 4 bases; bases outside gene matches: 6. This CDR3 contains 14 residues.

The CDR3 DNA is TGTGCCAGCAGGACTCGGGACACTTATGGCTACACCTTC. Residues: CASRTRDTYGYTF. The chain is built from TRBV7-2 and TRBJ1-2, with TRBD1 as a possible D gene (6 bases). Germline CDR1 and CDR2: SGHTA and FQGNSA. V lost 6 bases to trimming and J lost 5 bases, with 13 bases between them. The CDR3 covers 13 residues.

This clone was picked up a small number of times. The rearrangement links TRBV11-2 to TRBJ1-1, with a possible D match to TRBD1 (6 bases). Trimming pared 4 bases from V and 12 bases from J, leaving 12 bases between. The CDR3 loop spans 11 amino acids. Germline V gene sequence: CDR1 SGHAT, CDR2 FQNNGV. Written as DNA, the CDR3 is TGTGCCAGCAGCTCACGCAGGGGAACTTTCTTT. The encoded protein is CASSSRRGTFF.

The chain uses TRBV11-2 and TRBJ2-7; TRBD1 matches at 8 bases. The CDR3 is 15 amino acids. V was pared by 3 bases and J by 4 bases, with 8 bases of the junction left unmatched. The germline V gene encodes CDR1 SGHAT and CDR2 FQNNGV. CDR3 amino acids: CASSFGTGPQYEQYF. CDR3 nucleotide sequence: TGTGCCAGCAGCTTTGGGACAGGTCCTCAATACGAGCAGTACTTC.

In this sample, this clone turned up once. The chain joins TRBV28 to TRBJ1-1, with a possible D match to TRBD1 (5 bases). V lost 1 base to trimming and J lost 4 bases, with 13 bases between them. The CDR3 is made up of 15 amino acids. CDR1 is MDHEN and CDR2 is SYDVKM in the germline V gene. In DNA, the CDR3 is TGTGCCAGCAGTTTATATGGGGCTTCGGGCACTGAAGCTTTCTTT. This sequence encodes CASSLYGASGTEAFF.

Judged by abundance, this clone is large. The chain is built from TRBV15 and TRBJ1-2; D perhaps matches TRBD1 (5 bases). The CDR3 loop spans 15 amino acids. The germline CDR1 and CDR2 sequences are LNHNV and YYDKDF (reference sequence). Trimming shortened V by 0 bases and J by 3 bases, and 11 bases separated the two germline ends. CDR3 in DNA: TGTGCCACCAGCAGAGATAAGGGGACGGACTATGGCTACACCTTC. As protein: CATSRDKGTDYGYTF.

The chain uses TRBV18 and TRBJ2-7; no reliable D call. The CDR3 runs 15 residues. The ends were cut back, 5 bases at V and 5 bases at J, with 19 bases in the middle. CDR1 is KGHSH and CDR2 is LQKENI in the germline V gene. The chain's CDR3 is CASSTNPSLGHEQYF. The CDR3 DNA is TGTGCCAGCTCAACAAACCCATCATTAGGACACGAGCAGTACTTC. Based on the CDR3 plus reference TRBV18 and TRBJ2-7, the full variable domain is NAGVMQNPRHLVRRRGQEARLRCSPMKGHSHVYWYRQLPEEGLKFMVYLQKENIIDESGMPKERFSAEFPKEGPSILRIQQVVRGDSAAYFCASSTNPSLGHEQYFGPGTRLTVT.

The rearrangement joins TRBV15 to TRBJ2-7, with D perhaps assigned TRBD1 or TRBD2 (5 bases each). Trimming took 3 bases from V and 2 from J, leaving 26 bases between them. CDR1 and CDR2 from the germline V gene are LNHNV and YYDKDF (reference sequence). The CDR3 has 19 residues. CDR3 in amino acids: CATSRNPGTVLEPPYEQYF. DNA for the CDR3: TGTGCCACCAGCAGGAACCCCGGGACGGTCTTGGAGCCCCCCTACGAGCAGTACTTC.